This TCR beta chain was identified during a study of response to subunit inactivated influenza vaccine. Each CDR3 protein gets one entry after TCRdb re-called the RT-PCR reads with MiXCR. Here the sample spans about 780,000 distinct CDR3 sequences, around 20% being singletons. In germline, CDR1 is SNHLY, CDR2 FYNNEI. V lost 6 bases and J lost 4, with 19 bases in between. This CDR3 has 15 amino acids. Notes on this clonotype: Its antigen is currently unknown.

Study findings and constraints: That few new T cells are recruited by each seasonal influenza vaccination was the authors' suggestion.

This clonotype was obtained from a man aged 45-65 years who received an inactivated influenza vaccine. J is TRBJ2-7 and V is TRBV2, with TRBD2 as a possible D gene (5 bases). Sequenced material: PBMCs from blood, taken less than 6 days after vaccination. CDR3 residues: CASREKLVDAYEQYF. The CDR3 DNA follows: TGTGCCAGCAGGGAAAAACTAGTAGATGCTTACGAGCAGTACTTC.